The rows below give T cell receptor beta chains drawn from one sample of a study of cytotoxic CD8 clonotypes in ibrutinib-treated CLL. Using immunoSEQ multiplex PCR, the repertoire was profiled, and TCRdb retains in-frame clones only, with some absent. The sample yields some 150,000 clones, around three quarters seen once. The sequenced sample was PBMCs, obtained after 12 months of ibrutinib treatment. Receptors originate from a human donor with chronic lymphocytic leukemia. Each CDR3 is given with its conserved first and last residue. D genes are given only for firm matches. Clone size, where shown, is once, few, many, or a class for clones that have expanded.

>TRBJ2-5|NA|TRBV2|TRBD1
CASSEIGGGETQYF
TGTGCCAGCAGTGAAATAGGGGGCGGAGAGACCCAGTACTTC
>TRBJ1-4|NA|TRBV4-3|NA
CASSQGGLSRGSKLFF
TGCGCCAGCAGCCAGGGTGGACTGTCGAGGGGCTCAAAACTGTTTTTT
>TRBJ2-3|NA|TRBV7-9|TRBD2
CASHPPRGSTDTQYF
TGTGCCAGCCACCCCCCGCGGGGGAGCACAGATACGCAGTATTTT
>TRBJ1-2|NA|TRBV18|NA
CASSPDRRIIYGYTF
TGTGCCAGCTCACCAGACAGGAGAATAATCTATGGCTACACCTTC
>TRBJ2-7|NA|TRBV6-1|TRBD1
CASSATRDRGRPYEQYF
TGTGCCAGCAGTGCGACAAGGGACAGGGGTAGACCCTACGAGCAGTACTTC
>TRBJ1-5|once|TRBV19|NA
CASNGLGWNQPQHF
TGTGCCAGTAACGGACTGGGGTGGAATCAGCCCCAGCATTTT
>TRBJ2-7|NA|TRBV4-1|TRBD1
CASSPSSWPGQGFEQYF
TGCGCCAGCAGTCCTTCTTCTTGGCCGGGACAGGGTTTCGAGCAGTACTTC
>TRBJ1-5|few|TRBV6-1|TRBD1
CASSGTGNQPQHF
TGTGCCAGCAGCGGGACAGGGAATCAGCCCCAGCATTTT
>TRBJ2-1|NA|TRBV5-4|NA
CASSLDGVHNEQFF
TGTGCCAGCAGCTTGGATGGGGTCCACAATGAGCAGTTCTTC
>TRBJ2-2|NA|TRBV29-1|TRBD2
CSVAGGGELFF
TGCAGCGTTGCGGGGGGCGGGGAGCTGTTTTTT
>TRBJ2-7|NA|TRBV29-1|NA
CSVAWGLNEQYF
TGCAGCGTTGCCTGGGGACTTAACGAGCAGTACTTC
>TRBJ2-2|NA|TRBV30|NA
CAWGSWTGELFF
TGTGCCTGGGGTAGTTGGACCGGGGAGCTGTTTTTT
>TRBJ1-1|NA|TRBV29-1|NA
CSVTRGDTEAFF
TGCAGCGTAACCAGGGGAGACACTGAAGCTTTCTTT
>TRBJ2-1|NA|TRBV6-5|NA
CASSAALWNEQFF
TGTGCCAGCAGTGCCGCCTTGTGGAATGAGCAGTTCTTC
>TRBJ2-7|NA|TRBV18|NA
CASSPRRGTTASFF
TGTGCCAGCTCACCACGACGTGGGACAACCGCGAGTTTCTTC